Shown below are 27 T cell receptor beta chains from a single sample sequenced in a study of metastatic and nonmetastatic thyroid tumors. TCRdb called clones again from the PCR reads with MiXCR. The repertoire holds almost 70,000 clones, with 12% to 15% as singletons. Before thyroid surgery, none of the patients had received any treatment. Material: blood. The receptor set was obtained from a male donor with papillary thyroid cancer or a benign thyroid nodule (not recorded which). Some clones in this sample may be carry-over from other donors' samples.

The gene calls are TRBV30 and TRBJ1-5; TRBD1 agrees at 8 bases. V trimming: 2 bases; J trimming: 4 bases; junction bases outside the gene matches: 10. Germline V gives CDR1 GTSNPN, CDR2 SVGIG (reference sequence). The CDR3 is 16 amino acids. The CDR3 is CAWSRAGGGRNQPQHF. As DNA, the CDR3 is TGTGCCTGGAGTCGAGCAGGGGGCGGAAGAAATCAGCCCCAGCATTTT.

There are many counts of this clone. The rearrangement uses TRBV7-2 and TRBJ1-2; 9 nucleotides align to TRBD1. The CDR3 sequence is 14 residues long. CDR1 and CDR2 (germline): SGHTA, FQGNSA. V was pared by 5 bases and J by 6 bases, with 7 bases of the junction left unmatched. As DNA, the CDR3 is TGTGCCAGCAGCATCTACAGGGGGCGGGATGGCTACACCTTC. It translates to CASSIYRGRDGYTF.

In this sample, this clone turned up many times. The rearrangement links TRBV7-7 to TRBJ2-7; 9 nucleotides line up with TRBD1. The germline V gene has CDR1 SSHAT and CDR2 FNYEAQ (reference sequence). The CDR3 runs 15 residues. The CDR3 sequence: CASSCPGTGPYEQYV. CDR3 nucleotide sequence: TGTGCTAGCAGCTGTCCCGGGACAGGGCCCTACGAGCAGTACGTC.

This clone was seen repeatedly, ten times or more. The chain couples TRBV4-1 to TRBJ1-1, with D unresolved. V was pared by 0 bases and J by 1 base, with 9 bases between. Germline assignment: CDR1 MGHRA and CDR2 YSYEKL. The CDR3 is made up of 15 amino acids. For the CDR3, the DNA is TGCGCCAGCAGCCAAGAGCCAGGCCGGAACACTGAAGCTTTCTTT. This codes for CASSQEPGRNTEAFF.

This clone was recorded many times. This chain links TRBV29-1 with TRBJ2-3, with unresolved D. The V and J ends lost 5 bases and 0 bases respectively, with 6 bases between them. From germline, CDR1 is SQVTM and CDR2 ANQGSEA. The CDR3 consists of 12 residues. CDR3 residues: CSVTDSTDTQYF. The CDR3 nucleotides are TGCAGCGTTACAGACAGCACAGATACGCAGTATTTT.

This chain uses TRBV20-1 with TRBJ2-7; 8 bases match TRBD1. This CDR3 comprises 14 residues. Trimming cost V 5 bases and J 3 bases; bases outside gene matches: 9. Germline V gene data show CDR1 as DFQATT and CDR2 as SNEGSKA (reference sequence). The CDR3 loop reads CSAAGQGHFYEQYF. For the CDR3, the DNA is TGCAGTGCTGCCGGACAGGGACATTTCTACGAGCAGTACTTC.

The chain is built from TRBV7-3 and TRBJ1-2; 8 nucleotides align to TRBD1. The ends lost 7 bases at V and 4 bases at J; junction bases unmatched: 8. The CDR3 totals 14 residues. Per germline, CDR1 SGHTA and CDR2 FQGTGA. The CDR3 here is CASIFTGGGYGYTF. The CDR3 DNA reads TGTGCCAGCATCTTCACAGGGGGAGGCTATGGCTACACCTTC.

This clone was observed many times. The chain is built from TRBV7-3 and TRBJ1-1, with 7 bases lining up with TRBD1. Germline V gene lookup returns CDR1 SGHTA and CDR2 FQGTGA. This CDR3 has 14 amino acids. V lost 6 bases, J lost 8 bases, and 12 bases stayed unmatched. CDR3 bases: TGTGCCAGCAGGCCCGACAGGGAAGGGGCCGAAGCTTTCTTT. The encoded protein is CASRPDREGAEAFF.

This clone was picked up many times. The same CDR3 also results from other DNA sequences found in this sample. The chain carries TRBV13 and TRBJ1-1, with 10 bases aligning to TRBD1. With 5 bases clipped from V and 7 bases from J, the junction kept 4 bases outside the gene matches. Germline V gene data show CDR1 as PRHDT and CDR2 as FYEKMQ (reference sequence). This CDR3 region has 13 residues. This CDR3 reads CASSPRTGGEAFF. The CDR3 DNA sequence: TGTGCCAGCAGCCCCCGGACAGGGGGTGAAGCTTTCTTT.

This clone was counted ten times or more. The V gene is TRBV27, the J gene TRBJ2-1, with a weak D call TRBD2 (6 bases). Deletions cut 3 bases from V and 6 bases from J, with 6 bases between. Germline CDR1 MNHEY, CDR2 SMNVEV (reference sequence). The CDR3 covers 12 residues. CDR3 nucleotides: TGTGCCAGCAGTTTGCGGGGCAATGAGCAGTTCTTC. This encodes CASSLRGNEQFF.

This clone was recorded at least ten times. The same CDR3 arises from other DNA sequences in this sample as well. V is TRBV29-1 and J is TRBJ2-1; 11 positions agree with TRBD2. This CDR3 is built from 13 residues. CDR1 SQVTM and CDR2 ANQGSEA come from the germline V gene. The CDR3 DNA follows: TGCAGTACCGGGACTAGCGGTCCCAATGAGCAGTTCTTC. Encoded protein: CSTGTSGPNEQFF.

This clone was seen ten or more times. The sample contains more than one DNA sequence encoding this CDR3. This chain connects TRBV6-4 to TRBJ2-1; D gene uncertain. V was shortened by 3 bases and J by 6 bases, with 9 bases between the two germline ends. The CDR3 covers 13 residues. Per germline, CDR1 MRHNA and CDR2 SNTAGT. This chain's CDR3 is CASSDGSINEQFF. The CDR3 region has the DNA TGTGCCAGCAGTGATGGGTCAATCAATGAGCAGTTCTTC.

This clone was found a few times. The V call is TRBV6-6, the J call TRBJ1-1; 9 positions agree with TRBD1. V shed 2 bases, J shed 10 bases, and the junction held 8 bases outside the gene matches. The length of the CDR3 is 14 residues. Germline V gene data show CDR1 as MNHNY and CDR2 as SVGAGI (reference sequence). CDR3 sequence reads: CASSYGTGGSRAFF. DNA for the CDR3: TGTGCCAGCAGTTACGGTACAGGGGGCTCGCGAGCTTTCTTT.

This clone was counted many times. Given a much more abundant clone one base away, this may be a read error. Here the CDR3 reads CASSPNTGELFF. CDR3 sequence (DNA): TGTGCCAGCAGCCCTAACACCGGGGAGCTGTTTTTT. The V gene is TRBV9, the J gene TRBJ2-2; D call uncertain. The CDR3 covers 12 residues. Trimming took 4 bases from V and 2 from J, leaving 3 bases between them. In germline, CDR1 is SGDLS, CDR2 YYNGEE. Full variable domain (remainder filled in from reference TRBV9 and TRBJ2-2): DSGVTQTPKHLITATGQRVTLRCSPRSGDLSVYWYQQSLDQGLQFLIQYYNGEERAKGNILERFSAQQFPDLHSELNLSSLELGDSALYFCASSPNTGELFFGEGSRLTVL.

The CDR3 loop reads CASSLSPVGQINQPQHF. In DNA form, the CDR3 reads TGCGCCAGCAGCTTGAGCCCGGTGGGGCAAATCAATCAGCCCCAGCATTTT. The chain joins TRBV5-1 to TRBJ1-5; perhaps TRBD1 as D (5 bases). V was cut by 1 base and J by 3 bases, with 17 bases left in between. This CDR3 spans 17 amino acids. Germline lookup yields CDR1 SGHRS and CDR2 YFSETQ.

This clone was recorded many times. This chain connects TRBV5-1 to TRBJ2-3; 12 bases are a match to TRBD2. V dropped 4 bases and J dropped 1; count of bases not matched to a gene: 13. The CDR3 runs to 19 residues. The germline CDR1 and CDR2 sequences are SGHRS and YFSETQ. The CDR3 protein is CASSPGTLRLAGGTDTQYF. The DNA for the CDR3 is TGCGCCAGCAGCCCCGGGACACTGAGACTAGCGGGAGGCACAGATACGCAGTATTTT. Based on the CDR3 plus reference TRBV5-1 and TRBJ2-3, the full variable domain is KAGVTQTPRYLIKTRGQQVTLSCSPISGHRSVSWYQQTPGQGLQFLFEYFSETQRNKGNFPGRFSGRQFSNSRSEMNVSTLELGDSALYLCASSPGTLRLAGGTDTQYFGPGTRLTVL.

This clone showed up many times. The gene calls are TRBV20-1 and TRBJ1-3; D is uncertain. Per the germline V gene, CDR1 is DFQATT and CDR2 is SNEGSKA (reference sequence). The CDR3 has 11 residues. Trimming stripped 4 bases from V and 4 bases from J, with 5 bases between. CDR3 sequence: CSATQGNTIYF. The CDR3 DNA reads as TGCAGTGCTACTCAAGGAAACACCATATATTTT.

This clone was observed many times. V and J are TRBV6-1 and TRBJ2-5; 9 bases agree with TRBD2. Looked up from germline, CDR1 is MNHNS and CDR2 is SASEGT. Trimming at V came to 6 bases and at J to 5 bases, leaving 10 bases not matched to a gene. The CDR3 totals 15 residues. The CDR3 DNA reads TGTGCCAGCAGGCGGGGCGGGAGGGAAGAGGAGACCCAGTACTTC. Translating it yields CASRRGGREEETQYF.

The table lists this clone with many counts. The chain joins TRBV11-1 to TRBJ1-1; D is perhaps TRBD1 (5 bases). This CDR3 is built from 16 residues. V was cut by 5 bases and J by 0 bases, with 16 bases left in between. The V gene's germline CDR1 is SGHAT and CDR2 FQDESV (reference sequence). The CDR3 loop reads CASSPEGSYLNTEAFF. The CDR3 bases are TGTGCCAGCAGCCCCGAGGGGAGTTATTTGAACACTGAAGCTTTCTTT.

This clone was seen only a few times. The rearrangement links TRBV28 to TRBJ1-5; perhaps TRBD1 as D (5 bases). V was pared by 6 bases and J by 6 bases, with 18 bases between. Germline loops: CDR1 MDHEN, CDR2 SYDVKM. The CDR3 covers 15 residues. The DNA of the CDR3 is TGTGCCAGCAGACCCGGGGGGGGGTTGAGTCAGCCCCAGCATTTT. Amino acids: CASRPGGGLSQPQHF.

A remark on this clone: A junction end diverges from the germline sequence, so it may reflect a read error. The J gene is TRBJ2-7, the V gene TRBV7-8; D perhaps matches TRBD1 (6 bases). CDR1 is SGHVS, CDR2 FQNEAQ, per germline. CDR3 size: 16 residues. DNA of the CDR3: TGTGCCAGCAGCTTGGGGGCCGGAGCGAGCTCCTACGAGCAGTGCTTC. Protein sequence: CASSLGAGASSYEQCF.

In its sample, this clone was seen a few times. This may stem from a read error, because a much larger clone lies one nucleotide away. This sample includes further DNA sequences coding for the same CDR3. CDR3 nucleotide sequence: TGTGCCAGTAGTATACCCGGGACAGAAGTGGGATACACCTTC. Translating gives CASSIPGTEVGYTF. V usage is TRBV19 and J usage is TRBJ1-2; TRBD1 matches 7 bases. The V and J ends lost 2 bases and 11 bases, in that order; junction bases with no gene match: 11. The germline CDR1 and CDR2 sequences are LNHDA and SQIVND (reference sequence). The CDR3 totals 14 residues.

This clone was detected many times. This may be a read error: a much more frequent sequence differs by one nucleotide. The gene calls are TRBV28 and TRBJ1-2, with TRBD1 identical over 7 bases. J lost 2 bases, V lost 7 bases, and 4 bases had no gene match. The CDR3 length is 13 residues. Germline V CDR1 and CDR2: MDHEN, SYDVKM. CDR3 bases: TGTGCCAGCATCCAGGGGGACAACTATGGCTACACCTTC. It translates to CASIQGDNYGYTF.

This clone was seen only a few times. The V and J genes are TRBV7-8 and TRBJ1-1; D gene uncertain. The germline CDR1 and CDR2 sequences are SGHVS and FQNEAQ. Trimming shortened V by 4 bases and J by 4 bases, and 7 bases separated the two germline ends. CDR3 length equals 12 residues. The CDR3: CASSSQLTEAFF. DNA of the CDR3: TGTGCCAGCAGCTCCCAACTCACTGAAGCTTTCTTT.

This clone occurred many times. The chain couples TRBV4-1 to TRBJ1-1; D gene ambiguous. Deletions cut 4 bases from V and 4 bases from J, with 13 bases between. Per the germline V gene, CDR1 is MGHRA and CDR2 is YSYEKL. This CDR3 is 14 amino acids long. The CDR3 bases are TGCGCCAGCAGCCGACCCCAAGGAAGCACTGAAGCTTTCTTT. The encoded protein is CASSRPQGSTEAFF.

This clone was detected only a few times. The CDR3 sequence: CAISLAGDGGEQYF. In DNA form, the CDR3 reads TGTGCCATCAGTCTAGCGGGAGATGGAGGCGAGCAGTACTTC. The chain employs TRBV10-3 and TRBJ2-7, with 10 bases that match TRBD2. The CDR3 is 14 amino acids. J lost 6 bases, V lost 5 bases, and 7 bases had no gene match. The germline V gene encodes CDR1 ENHRY and CDR2 SYGVKD.

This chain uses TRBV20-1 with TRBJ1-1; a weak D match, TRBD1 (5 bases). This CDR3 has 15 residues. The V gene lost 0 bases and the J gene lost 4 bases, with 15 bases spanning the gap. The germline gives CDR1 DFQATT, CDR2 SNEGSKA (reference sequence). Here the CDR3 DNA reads TGCAGTGCTAGAGATCGGGACCGGGGGGGCACTGAAGCTTTCTTT. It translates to CSARDRDRGGTEAFF.